A selection of T cell receptor beta chains follows, all from one sample in a study of blood T cell repertoires in COVID-19. Using immunoSEQ multiplex PCR, the repertoire was profiled, and TCRdb retains in-frame clones only, with some absent. The table lists 150,000 to 200,000 clones, 80% to 95% of them singletons. The specimen was peripheral blood. Source of these receptors: a man aged 50-60 years with acute or convalescent COVID-19. The CDR3 runs from the conserved cysteine through the conserved F or W. The D gene is left open where the match is weak. Clone size is stated in some rows and not others, as once, few, many or a class when expanded.

J: TRBJ1-6
V: TRBV30
length: 12
D: NA
size: NA
DNA: TGTGCCTGGAGTGTACTTATGGCACCCCTCCACTTT
CDR3: CAWSVLMAPLHF

J: TRBJ1-2
V: TRBV7-2
length: 15
D: NA
size: many
DNA: TGTGCCAGCAGCTTAGCCCCTTGGGGCGAGCATGGCTACACCTTC
CDR3: CASSLAPWGEHGYTF

J: TRBJ2-3
V: TRBV7-2
length: 15
D: TRBD2
size: NA
DNA: TGTGCCAGCAGCCCGGGACTAGCTGGACGCTATACGCAGTATTTT
CDR3: CASSPGLAGRYTQYF

J: TRBJ2-2
V: TRBV18
length: 17
D: TRBD1
size: NA
DNA: TGTGCCAGCTCTAAGATCCGGGACAGGGTTCCAGCCGGGGAGCTGTTTTTT
CDR3: CASSKIRDRVPAGELFF

J: TRBJ2-7
V: TRBV9
length: 13
D: NA
size: once
DNA: TGTGCCAGCAGCGTAGAGGGGGAAGGCGAGCAGTACTTC
CDR3: CASSVEGEGEQYF

J: TRBJ2-2
V: TRBV6-5
length: 14
D: TRBD1
size: NA
DNA: TGTGCCAGCAGTTACCGACAGGGGGCCGGGGAGCTGTTTTTT
CDR3: CASSYRQGAGELFF

J: TRBJ2-2
V: TRBV27
length: 15
D: NA
size: NA
DNA: TGTGCCAGCAGTTTCACGCAGGCTCTCACCGGGGAGCTGTTTTTT
CDR3: CASSFTQALTGELFF

J: TRBJ2-1
V: TRBV10-3
length: 17
D: TRBD2
size: NA
DNA: TGTGCCATCAGTGATCTCGGGAGGCTCCGCTCCTACAATGAGCAGTTCTTC
CDR3: CAISDLGRLRSYNEQFF

J: TRBJ1-1
V: TRBV9
length: 15
D: TRBD1
size: once
DNA: TGTGCCAGCAGCCCTCGACAGGGGATGAGCACTGAAGCTTTCTTT
CDR3: CASSPRQGMSTEAFF

J: TRBJ2-5
V: TRBV18
length: 16
D: NA
size: NA
DNA: TGTGCCAGCTCACCTTTAACAGGGATGGACCAAGAGACCCAGTACTTC
CDR3: CASSPLTGMDQETQYF

J: TRBJ2-7
V: TRBV30
length: 11
D: NA
size: once
DNA: TGTGCAGGGACTTACTCCTACGAGCAGTACTTC
CDR3: CAGTYSYEQYF

J: TRBJ2-1
V: TRBV5-6
length: 14
D: TRBD2
size: NA
DNA: TGTGCCAGCAGCCGCAGACTAGCGGACAATGAGCAGTTCTTC
CDR3: CASSRRLADNEQFF

J: TRBJ2-1
V: TRBV28
length: 16
D: TRBD1
size: NA
DNA: TGTGCCAGCAGTTTCCCGGGGACAGGGGGCCCCTTTACCCAGTTCTTC
CDR3: CASSFPGTGGPFTQFF

J: TRBJ2-5
V: TRBV6-2/TRBV6-3
length: 16
D: TRBD2
size: once
DNA: TGTGCCAGCAGTTCTCGACTAGCGGGGGGCCAAGAGACCCAGTACTTC
CDR3: CASSSRLAGGQETQYF

J: TRBJ2-5
V: TRBV4-1
length: 13
D: NA
size: once
DNA: TGCGCCAGCAGCCAAGGATACTGGGAGACCCAGTACTTC
CDR3: CASSQGYWETQYF

J: TRBJ1-1
V: TRBV4-3
length: 16
D: NA
size: NA
DNA: TGCGCCAGCAGCCAAGACGCTTTTACAGAGAACACTGAAGCTTTCTTT
CDR3: CASSQDAFTENTEAFF

J: TRBJ2-5
V: TRBV11-2
length: 14
D: TRBD1
size: NA
DNA: TGTGCCAGCAGCTTAGTTTGGACAGGGGACACCCAGTACTTC
CDR3: CASSLVWTGDTQYF

J: TRBJ2-7
V: TRBV12-3/TRBV12-4
length: 12
D: TRBD2
size: NA
DNA: TGTGCCAGCTCGGCTAGCGGGAACGAGCAGTACTTC
CDR3: CASSASGNEQYF

J: TRBJ2-4
V: TRBV5-1
length: 15
D: TRBD1
size: NA
DNA: TGCGCCAGCAGCGTGGCAGACAGGGAACAAAACATTCAGTACTTC
CDR3: CASSVADREQNIQYF

J: TRBJ1-2
V: TRBV4-2
length: 15
D: NA
size: NA
DNA: TGTGCCAGCACCTTTCGGGGGGATTCAGGCTATGGCTACACCTTC
CDR3: CASTFRGDSGYGYTF

J: TRBJ2-3
V: TRBV10-2
length: 13
D: NA
size: NA
DNA: TGCGCCAGCAGTGAGACAGGCCCAGATACGCAGTATTTT
CDR3: CASSETGPDTQYF

J: TRBJ2-2
V: TRBV19
length: 15
D: TRBD2
size: NA
DNA: TGTGCCAGTAGTATTAATCTAGCGGGTACCGGGGAGCTGTTTTTT
CDR3: CASSINLAGTGELFF

J: TRBJ1-6
V: TRBV28
length: 17
D: NA
size: NA
DNA: TGTGCCAGCAGCCCCCCCAAATACAGGTCGAGTAGTTCACCCCTCCACTTT
CDR3: CASSPPKYRSSSSPLHF

J: TRBJ2-7
V: TRBV19
length: 14
D: NA
size: NA
DNA: TGTGCCAGTAGTCCCTCCGGAGGGGGGGACGAGCAGTACTTC
CDR3: CASSPSGGGDEQYF

J: TRBJ2-5
V: TRBV7-3
length: 15
D: TRBD2
size: NA
DNA: TGTGCCAGCAGCTTAAAAGCGGGAGACTTTGAGACCCAGTACTTC
CDR3: CASSLKAGDFETQYF

J: TRBJ2-5
V: TRBV27
length: 15
D: NA
size: once
DNA: TGTGCCAGCAGTTTATCGCCGGACAGAGGGGAGACCCAGTACTTC
CDR3: CASSLSPDRGETQYF

J: TRBJ1-5
V: TRBV27
length: 14
D: NA
size: NA
DNA: TGTGCCAGCAGTTTCGGAGTTAGCAATCAGCCCCAGCATTTT
CDR3: CASSFGVSNQPQHF

J: TRBJ2-2
V: TRBV23-1
length: 15
D: NA
size: NA
DNA: TGCGCCAGCACCCTACTCAACAGTTCGGCGGGGGAGCTGTTTTTT
CDR3: CASTLLNSSAGELFF

J: TRBJ1-1
V: TRBV27
length: 20
D: NA
size: NA
DNA: TGTGCCAGCAGTTCGACCTCCAATCAGGGGAAGGCAGGCCGTAGGTCTGAAGCTTTCTTT
CDR3: CASSSTSNQGKAGRRSEAFF

J: TRBJ2-1
V: TRBV15
length: 14
D: TRBD1
size: NA
DNA: TGTGCCACCAGCAGAACTACAGGGGACAATGAGCAGTTCTTC
CDR3: CATSRTTGDNEQFF

J: TRBJ2-5
V: TRBV3-1/TRBV3-2
length: 12
D: NA
size: NA
DNA: TGTGCCAGCACCCCAGGGGAAGAGACCCAGTACTTC
CDR3: CASTPGEETQYF

J: TRBJ2-7
V: TRBV4-1
length: 16
D: TRBD1
size: NA
DNA: TGCGCCAGCAGCCAAGGCCCACAGGGGTTCTCCTACGAGCAGTACTTC
CDR3: CASSQGPQGFSYEQYF

J: TRBJ1-2
V: TRBV19
length: 14
D: TRBD1
size: NA
DNA: TGTGCCAGTAGCAGAGGGGGCAGGATCTATGGCTACACCTTC
CDR3: CASSRGGRIYGYTF

J: TRBJ2-3
V: TRBV9
length: 16
D: NA
size: NA
DNA: TGTGCCAGCAGCGTAGCTACCTGGGGGGGCCAAGATACGCAGTATTTT
CDR3: CASSVATWGGQDTQYF

J: TRBJ2-3
V: TRBV3-1/TRBV3-2
length: 13
D: NA
size: NA
DNA: TGTGCCAGCAGCCAAGGGCTTAGGACAGAAGTGGATTTT
CDR3: CASSQGLRTEVDF

J: TRBJ1-6
V: TRBV2
length: 17
D: NA
size: NA
DNA: TGTGCCAGCAGTGAAGAGGGACATAGCTCCTATAATTCACCCCTCCACTTT
CDR3: CASSEEGHSSYNSPLHF

J: TRBJ1-5
V: TRBV5-5
length: 18
D: TRBD1
size: few
DNA: TGTGCCAGCAGCTTGGGGACAGGGTTTCAAGTTCGGAATCAGCCCCAGCATTTT
CDR3: CASSLGTGFQVRNQPQHF

J: TRBJ2-3
V: TRBV28
length: 16
D: NA
size: NA
DNA: TGTGCCAGCAGTTTTTTCCTCGGGTTTTGGGCAGATACGCAGTATTTT
CDR3: CASSFFLGFWADTQYF

J: TRBJ1-3
V: TRBV5-4
length: 16
D: TRBD1
size: NA
DNA: TGTGCCAGCAGCGCAGGACAGGCCTCATCTGGAAACACCATATATTTT
CDR3: CASSAGQASSGNTIYF

J: TRBJ2-5
V: TRBV6-5
length: 13
D: NA
size: NA
DNA: TGTGCCAGCAGTTACTCGTGGCGGGAGACCCAGTACTTC
CDR3: CASSYSWRETQYF

J: TRBJ1-2
V: TRBV3-1/TRBV3-2
length: 14
D: NA
size: NA
DNA: TGTGCCAGCAGCCCGAGGAGGGACGGCTTTGGCTACACCTTC
CDR3: CASSPRRDGFGYTF

J: TRBJ1-5
V: TRBV9
length: 13
D: NA
size: NA
DNA: TGTGCCAGCAGCGTAGACCCGGGGCAGCCCCAGCATTTT
CDR3: CASSVDPGQPQHF

J: TRBJ1-2
V: TRBV7-9
length: 15
D: NA
size: NA
DNA: TGTGCCAGCAGCCCTCAGGGTGGAGGGGTCTATGGCTACACCTTC
CDR3: CASSPQGGGVYGYTF

J: TRBJ2-3
V: TRBV5-1
length: 15
D: TRBD1
size: NA
DNA: TGCGCCAGCAGCCCGGGACAGTTTAGCACAGATACGCAGTATTTT
CDR3: CASSPGQFSTDTQYF

J: TRBJ2-2
V: TRBV5-1
length: 16
D: NA
size: NA
DNA: TGCGCCAGCAGCCCTCAGGGGCCATCGAACACCGGGGAGCTGTTTTTT
CDR3: CASSPQGPSNTGELFF

J: TRBJ2-2
V: TRBV7-2
length: 15
D: NA
size: NA
DNA: TGTGCCAGCAGCTTAAGTGGAGTAGTGACCGGGGAGCTGTTTTTT
CDR3: CASSLSGVVTGELFF

J: TRBJ2-1
V: TRBV9
length: 17
D: NA
size: NA
DNA: TGTGCCAGCAGCGTAGCTCGGGTACCCCGGTTTTTGAGTGAGCAGTTCTTC
CDR3: CASSVARVPRFLSEQFF

J: TRBJ1-6
V: TRBV10-3
length: 14
D: NA
size: NA
DNA: TGTGCCATCAGTGAGGTCGATGGAGGTTCACCCCTCCACTTT
CDR3: CAISEVDGGSPLHF

J: TRBJ2-7
V: TRBV28
length: 14
D: NA
size: once
DNA: TGTGCCAGCACACCCCGGGGTAGCGGCTACGAGCAGTACTTC
CDR3: CASTPRGSGYEQYF

J: TRBJ2-1
V: TRBV5-8
length: 15
D: TRBD1
size: NA
DNA: TGTGCCAGCAGCTTTACGGGACAGGGCTACAATGAGCAGTTCTTC
CDR3: CASSFTGQGYNEQFF

J: TRBJ2-1
V: TRBV5-4
length: 16
D: NA
size: NA
DNA: TGTGCCAGCAGCCCCACCTTTGCGGCCTCCTACAATGAGCAGTTCTTC
CDR3: CASSPTFAASYNEQFF

J: TRBJ2-2
V: TRBV4-2
length: 15
D: NA
size: once
DNA: TGTGCCAGCAGCCAAGGACTACCCTACACCGGGGAGCTGTTTTTT
CDR3: CASSQGLPYTGELFF

J: TRBJ1-2
V: TRBV25-1
length: 13
D: TRBD1
size: NA
DNA: TGTGCCAGCAGTTTGACAGGGCCTGAGGGCTACACCTTC
CDR3: CASSLTGPEGYTF

J: TRBJ2-7
V: TRBV5-1
length: 14
D: NA
size: NA
DNA: TGCGCCAGCAGCTACAAACAGGGTTCCTACGAGCAGTACTTC
CDR3: CASSYKQGSYEQYF

J: TRBJ2-4
V: TRBV6-6
length: 15
D: NA
size: NA
DNA: TGTGCCAGCAGCTCCGGACGGGAGGCCAAAAACATTCAGTACTTC
CDR3: CASSSGREAKNIQYF

J: TRBJ1-4
V: TRBV23-1
length: 17
D: TRBD1
size: once
DNA: TGCGCCAGCAGTCAACCAAAACCCGGGACAGGGGGTGAAAAACTGTTTTTT
CDR3: CASSQPKPGTGGEKLFF

J: TRBJ1-1
V: TRBV28
length: 16
D: NA
size: NA
DNA: TGTGCCAGCAGCCCGAGTTCGGGACATCGGAACACTGAAGCTTTCTTT
CDR3: CASSPSSGHRNTEAFF

J: TRBJ2-5
V: TRBV27
length: 12
D: NA
size: once
DNA: TGTGCCAGCAGTTCGGGTGTCGAGACCCAGTACTTC
CDR3: CASSSGVETQYF

J: TRBJ1-1
V: TRBV15
length: 15
D: NA
size: NA
DNA: TGTGCCACCAGCAGAGAAAAGGGGCAAAACACTGAAGCTTTCTTT
CDR3: CATSREKGQNTEAFF